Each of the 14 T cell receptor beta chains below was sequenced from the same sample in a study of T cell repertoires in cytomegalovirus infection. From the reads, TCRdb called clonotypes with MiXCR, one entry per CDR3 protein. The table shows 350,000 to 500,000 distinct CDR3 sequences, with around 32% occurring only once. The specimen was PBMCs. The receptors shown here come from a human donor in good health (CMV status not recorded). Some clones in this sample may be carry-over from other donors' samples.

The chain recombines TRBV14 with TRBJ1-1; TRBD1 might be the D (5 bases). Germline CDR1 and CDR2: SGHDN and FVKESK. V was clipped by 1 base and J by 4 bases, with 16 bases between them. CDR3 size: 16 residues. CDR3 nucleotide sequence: TGTGCCAGCAGCCAAGGTAGTATCAGGGCTACCACTGAAGCTTTCTTT. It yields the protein CASSQGSIRATTEAFF.

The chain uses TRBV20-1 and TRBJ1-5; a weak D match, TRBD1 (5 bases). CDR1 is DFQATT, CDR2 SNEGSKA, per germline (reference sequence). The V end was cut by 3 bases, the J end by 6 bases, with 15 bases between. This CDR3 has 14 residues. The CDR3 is CSASFRGEGQPQHF. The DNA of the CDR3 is TGCAGTGCTAGTTTCCGGGGGGAGGGTCAGCCCCAGCATTTT.

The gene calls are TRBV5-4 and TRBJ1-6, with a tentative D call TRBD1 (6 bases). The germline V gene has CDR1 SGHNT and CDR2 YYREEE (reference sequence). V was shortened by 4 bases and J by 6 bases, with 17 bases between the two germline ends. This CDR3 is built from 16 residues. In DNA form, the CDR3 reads TGTGCCAGCAGCCCTTCGACAGGAGGAATTAATTCACCCCTCCACTTT. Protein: CASSPSTGGINSPLHF.

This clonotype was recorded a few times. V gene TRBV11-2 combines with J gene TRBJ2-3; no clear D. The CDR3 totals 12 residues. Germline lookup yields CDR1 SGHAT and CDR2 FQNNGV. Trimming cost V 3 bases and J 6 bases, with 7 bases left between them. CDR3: CASSFTGDTQYF. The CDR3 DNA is TGTGCCAGCAGCTTTACCGGGGATACGCAGTATTTT.

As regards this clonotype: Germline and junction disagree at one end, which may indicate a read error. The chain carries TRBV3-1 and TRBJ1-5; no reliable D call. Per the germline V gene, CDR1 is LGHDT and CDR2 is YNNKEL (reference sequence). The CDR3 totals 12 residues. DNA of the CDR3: TGTGCCAGCAGCCTTGGGGTGTGGCCCCAGCAGTTT. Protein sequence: CASSLGVWPQQF.

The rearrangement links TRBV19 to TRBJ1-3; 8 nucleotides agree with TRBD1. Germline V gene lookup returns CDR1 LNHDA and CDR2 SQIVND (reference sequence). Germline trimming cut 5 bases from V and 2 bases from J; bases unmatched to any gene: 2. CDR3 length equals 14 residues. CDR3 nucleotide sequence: TGTGCCAGTAGTCAACAGGGGGCTGGAAACACCATATATTTT. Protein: CASSQQGAGNTIYF.

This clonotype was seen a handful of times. CDR3 sequence reads: CASSGTGVIGELFF. CDR3 in DNA: TGTGCCAGCAGCGGGACAGGGGTAATCGGGGAGCTGTTTTTT. The chain carries TRBV7-2 and TRBJ2-2; 10 bases agree with TRBD1. This CDR3 comprises 14 residues. Per germline, CDR1 SGHTA and CDR2 FQGNSA. Germline trimming cut 5 bases from V and 7 bases from J; bases unmatched to any gene: 4.

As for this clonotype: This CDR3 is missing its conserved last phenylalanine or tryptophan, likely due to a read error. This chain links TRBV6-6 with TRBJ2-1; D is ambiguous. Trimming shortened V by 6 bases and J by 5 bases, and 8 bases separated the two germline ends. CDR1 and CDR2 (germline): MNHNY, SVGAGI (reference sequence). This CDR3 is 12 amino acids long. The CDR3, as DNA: TGTGCCAGCAGGGGCCAGGACAATGAGCAGTTCGTC. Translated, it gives CASRGQDNEQFV.

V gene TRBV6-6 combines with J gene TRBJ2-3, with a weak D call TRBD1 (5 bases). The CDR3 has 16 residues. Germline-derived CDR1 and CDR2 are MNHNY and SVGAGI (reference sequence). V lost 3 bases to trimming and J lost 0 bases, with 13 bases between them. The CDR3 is CASSYSARASTDTQYF. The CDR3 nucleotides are TGTGCCAGCAGTTATTCGGCCAGGGCGAGCACAGATACGCAGTATTTT.

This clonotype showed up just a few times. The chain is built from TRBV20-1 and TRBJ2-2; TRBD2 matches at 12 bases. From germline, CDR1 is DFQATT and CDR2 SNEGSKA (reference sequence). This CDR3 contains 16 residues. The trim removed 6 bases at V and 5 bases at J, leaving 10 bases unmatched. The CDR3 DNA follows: TGCAGTGCGAGGACTAGCGGGGCGGCGGGAACCGGGGAGCTGTTTTTT. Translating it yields CSARTSGAAGTGELFF.

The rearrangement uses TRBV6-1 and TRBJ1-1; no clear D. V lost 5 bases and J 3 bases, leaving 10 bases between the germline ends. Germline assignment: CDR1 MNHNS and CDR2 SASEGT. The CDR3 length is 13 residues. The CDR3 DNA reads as TGTGCCAGCAGTAAAGACGGGGACACTGAAGCTTTCTTT. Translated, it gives CASSKDGDTEAFF.

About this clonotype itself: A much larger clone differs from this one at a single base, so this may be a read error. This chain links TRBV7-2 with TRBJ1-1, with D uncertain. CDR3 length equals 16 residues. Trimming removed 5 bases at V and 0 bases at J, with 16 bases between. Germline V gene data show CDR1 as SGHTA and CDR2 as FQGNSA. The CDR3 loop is CASSRTEVALNTEAFF. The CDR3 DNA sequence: TGTGCCAGCAGCAGAACAGAGGTGGCCTTGAACACTGAAGCTTTCTTT. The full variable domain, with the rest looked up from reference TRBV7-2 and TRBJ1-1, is GAGVSQSPSNKVTEKGKDVELRCDPISGHTALYWYRQSLGQGLEFLIYFQGNSAPDKSGLPSDRFSAERTGGSVSTLTIQRTQQEDSAVYLCASSRTEVALNTEAFFGQGTRLTVV.

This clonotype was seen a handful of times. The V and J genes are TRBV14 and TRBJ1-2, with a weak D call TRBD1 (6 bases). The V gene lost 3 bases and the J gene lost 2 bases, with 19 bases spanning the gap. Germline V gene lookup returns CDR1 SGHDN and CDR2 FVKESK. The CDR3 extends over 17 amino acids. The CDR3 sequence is CASSHPGLGTTNYGYTF. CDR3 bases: TGTGCCAGCAGCCATCCGGGGTTAGGGACAACCAACTATGGCTACACCTTC.

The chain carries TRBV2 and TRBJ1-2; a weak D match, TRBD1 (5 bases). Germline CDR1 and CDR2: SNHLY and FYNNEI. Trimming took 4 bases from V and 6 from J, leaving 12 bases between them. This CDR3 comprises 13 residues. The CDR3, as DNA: TGTGCCAGCAGTGGGATAGGGACTAATGGCTACACCTTC. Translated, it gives CASSGIGTNGYTF.